This T cell receptor (beta chain) comes out of a study of OX40 agonist ivuxolimab in advanced cancers. General study findings and limits: Undetermined was the antigen specificity of the expanded peripheral T cells. The CD4+ and CD8+ T cells in the blood had expanded clonally by week 6 at 0.1 to 3.0 mg/kg.

This CDR3 spans 14 amino acids. The V end lost 0 bases, the J end lost 6 bases, and 10 bases lay between the germline ends. CDR1 is SGHKS and CDR2 is YYEKEE in the germline V gene (reference sequence). The method was immunoSEQ multiplex PCR; TCRdb's version includes in-frame clones alone and lacks a portion of them. The sample consists of 52,000 or so clones, 85% to 95% of them appearing once. In the case of this clone: Its target is not known.

The source of this sequence is an adult with an advanced solid tumor such as melanoma, head and neck, liver or kidney cancer. Source: CD4+ or CD8+ T cells sorted from blood, taken in a trial of the OX40 agonist ivuxolimab. This sequence joins TRBV5-5 and TRBJ1-5; unclear D gene. The CDR3 nucleotides read TGTGCCAGCAGCTTGGTTTGGGGTGGTCAGCCCCAGCATTTT. Translation: CASSLVWGGQPQHF.